Shown below are 9 T cell receptor beta chains from a single sample sequenced in a study of T cells in Graves' hyperthyroidism and ophthalmopathy. Template material for amplifying TCR beta CDR3 regions consisted of RNA transcripts. The TCR CDR3 first-round RT-PCR relied on the HTBI primer set. Each CDR3 protein is one row after TCRdb ran MiXCR on the multiplex PCR reads. The table shows about 640,000 distinct CDR3 sequences, with roughly 20% occurring only once. The sample taken for sequencing was blood. The receptors shown here come from a young man with Graves' ophthalmopathy.

This clonotype was seen ten or more times. The chain combines TRBV18 with TRBJ2-1; D not certain. The length of the CDR3 is 13 residues. Germline V gene lookup returns CDR1 KGHSH and CDR2 LQKENI. V lost 2 bases and J 10 bases, leaving 12 bases between the germline ends. DNA of the CDR3: TGTGCCAGCTCACCAGATAAAATCGTGGAGCAGTTCTTC. Amino acids: CASSPDKIVEQFF. Full variable domain (remainder filled in from reference TRBV18 and TRBJ2-1): NAGVMQNPRHLVRRRGQEARLRCSPMKGHSHVYWYRQLPEEGLKFMVYLQKENIIDESGMPKERFSAEFPKEGPSILRIQQVVRGDSAAYFCASSPDKIVEQFFGPGTRLTVL.

This clonotype was recorded at least ten times. This chain links TRBV30 with TRBJ2-1; 7 bases fit TRBD1. CDR1 is GTSNPN and CDR2 is SVGIG in the germline V gene (reference sequence). The CDR3 consists of 12 residues. V was clipped by 3 bases and J by 8 bases; unmatched bases: 4. Here the CDR3 reads CAWSTGAHEQFF. The DNA for the CDR3 is TGTGCCTGGAGCACAGGGGCACATGAGCAGTTCTTC.

The chain joins TRBV11-2 to TRBJ1-1; no firm D call. Germline values: CDR1 SGHAT, CDR2 FQNNGV. This CDR3 comprises 13 residues. With 1 base removed from V and 5 bases from J, the gap between germline ends came to 8 bases. The CDR3 region has the DNA TGTGCCAGCAGCTTAGCCCTGGGGACTGAAGCTTTCTTT. This codes for CASSLALGTEAFF. Full variable domain (missing parts from reference TRBV11-2 and TRBJ1-1): EAGVAQSPRYKIIEKRQSVAFWCNPISGHATLYWYQQILGQGPKLLIQFQNNGVVDDSQLPKDRFSAERLKGVDSTLKIQPAKLEDSAVYLCASSLALGTEAFFGQGTRLTVV.

The V call is TRBV4-3, the J call TRBJ2-3; possible D gene TRBD2, 7 bases. V was pared by 4 bases and J by 4 bases, with 15 bases between. Germline loops: CDR1 LGHNA, CDR2 YSLEER. The CDR3 has 15 residues. CDR3 sequence: CASSLGGEGADTQYF. DNA for the CDR3: TGCGCCAGCAGCCTAGGGGGGGAGGGCGCAGATACGCAGTATTTT.

Only a few counts were recorded for this clonotype. The chain uses TRBV4-1 and TRBJ2-7; 10 nucleotides line up with TRBD2. Germline values: CDR1 MGHRA, CDR2 YSYEKL. With 3 bases clipped from V and 2 bases from J, the junction kept 4 bases outside the gene matches. The CDR3 has 15 amino acids. CDR3 sequence: CASSHLAGAAYEQYF. The CDR3 DNA sequence: TGCGCCAGCAGCCACCTAGCGGGGGCGGCCTACGAGCAGTACTTC.

This clonotype was seen many times. The rearrangement uses TRBV28 and TRBJ1-1, with TRBD1 matching over 10 bases. Germline lookup yields CDR1 MDHEN and CDR2 SYDVKM. This CDR3 has 14 residues. Trimming took 6 bases from V and 7 from J; bases not matched to a gene: 8. The CDR3 DNA follows: TGTGCCAGCAGCCTCGGGACAGGGGTTTATGAAGCTTTCTTT. It translates to CASSLGTGVYEAFF. Supplemented by reference TRBV28 and TRBJ1-1, the full variable domain reads DVKVTQSSRYLVKRTGEKVFLECVQDMDHENMFWYRQDPGLGLRLIYFSYDVKMKEKGDIPEGYSVSREKKERFSLILESASTNQTSMYLCASSLGTGVYEAFFGQGTRLTVV.

The DNA for the CDR3 is TGTGCCAGCAGCGACAGGGACAGACCTAACTATGGCTACACCTTC. Amino acid sequence: CASSDRDRPNYGYTF. This chain connects TRBV5-5 to TRBJ1-2, with 7 bases identical to TRBD1. The CDR3 is 15 amino acids. The germline gives CDR1 SGHKS, CDR2 YYEKEE (reference sequence). V was pared by 4 bases and J by 0 bases, with 6 bases of the junction left unmatched.

The chain couples TRBV7-9 to TRBJ2-7; TRBD1 aligns across 7 bases. The CDR3 has 17 residues. Germline V gene data show CDR1 as SEHNR and CDR2 as FQNEAQ (reference sequence). Trimming cost V 5 bases and J 0 bases; bases outside gene matches: 13. CDR3 in amino acids: CASSPRFGTEDSYEQYF. The DNA for the CDR3 is TGTGCCAGCAGCCCCAGGTTTGGGACAGAGGACTCCTACGAGCAGTACTTC.

The chain recombines TRBV6-2 or TRBV6-3 with TRBJ2-1; D uncertain. The CDR3 is made up of 13 amino acids. V lost 2 bases to trimming and J lost 4 bases, with 6 bases between them. CDR1 is MNHEY, CDR2 SVGEGT, per germline. CDR3 coding DNA: TGTGCCAGCAGTTACCAAAATTACAATGAGCAGTTCTTC. Residues: CASSYQNYNEQFF.